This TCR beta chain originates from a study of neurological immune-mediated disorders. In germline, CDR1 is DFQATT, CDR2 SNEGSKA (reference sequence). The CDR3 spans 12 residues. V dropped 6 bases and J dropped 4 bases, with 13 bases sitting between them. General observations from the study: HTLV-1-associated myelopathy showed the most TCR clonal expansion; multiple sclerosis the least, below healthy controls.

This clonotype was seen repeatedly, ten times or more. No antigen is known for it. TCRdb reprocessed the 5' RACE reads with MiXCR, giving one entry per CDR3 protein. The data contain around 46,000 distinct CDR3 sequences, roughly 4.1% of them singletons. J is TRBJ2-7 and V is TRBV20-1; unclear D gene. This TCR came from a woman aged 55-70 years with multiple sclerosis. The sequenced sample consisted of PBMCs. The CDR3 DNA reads TGCAGTGCCTCGCCGTCGGATTACGAGCAGTACTTC. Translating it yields CSASPSDYEQYF.